A selection of T cell receptor beta chains follows, all from one sample in a study of beta chain features in type 1 diabetes. Some clones are missing from TCRdb's copy, which holds only in-frame ones; the method was immunoSEQ multiplex PCR. The sample contains some 410,000 clones, 14% of which appear only once. The sample was naive CD4+ T cells from blood. The receptor set was obtained from a young man in good health. CDR3s include the opening cysteine and the closing phenylalanine or tryptophan. D genes are given only for firm matches. Clone size is given for some rows only: seen once, a few or many times, or a class if the clone is expanded.

D gene: TRBD2; J gene: TRBJ2-3; clone size: .; V gene: TRBV7-2; CDR3 DNA: TGTGCCAGCAGCTCCCAGCGGGGACCCACAGATACGCAGTATTTT; CDR3 protein: CASSSQRGPTDTQYF
D gene: .; J gene: TRBJ2-1; clone size: .; V gene: TRBV6-5; CDR3 DNA: TGTGCCAGCAGTTACTATCTAGCAAATGAGCAGTTCTTC; CDR3 protein: CASSYYLANEQFF
D gene: .; J gene: TRBJ2-5; clone size: .; V gene: TRBV2; CDR3 DNA: TGTGCCAGCAGTGAATCGGCGGCTTCTGGAGAGACCCAGTACTTC; CDR3 protein: CASSESAASGETQYF
D gene: .; J gene: TRBJ2-1; clone size: few; V gene: TRBV25-1; CDR3 DNA: TGTGCCAGCGGCGGAGGATACAATGAGCAGTTCTTC; CDR3 protein: CASGGGYNEQFF
D gene: .; J gene: TRBJ2-3; clone size: many; V gene: TRBV30; CDR3 DNA: TGTGCCTGGAGAACGGGGCAGGTTGTAGGAGATACGCAGTATTTT; CDR3 protein: CAWRTGQVVGDTQYF
D gene: TRBD2; J gene: TRBJ2-5; clone size: .; V gene: TRBV28; CDR3 DNA: TGTGCCTCGATCGCTGGCATACTAGCGGGAGCGGTCCAAGAGACCCAGTACTTC; CDR3 protein: CASIAGILAGAVQETQYF
D gene: .; J gene: TRBJ1-2; clone size: few; V gene: TRBV5-4; CDR3 DNA: TGTGCCAGCAGCTTGTCGGGCAGAACCCTACCATCTAACTATGGCTACACCTTC; CDR3 protein: CASSLSGRTLPSNYGYTF
D gene: TRBD2; J gene: TRBJ2-1; clone size: .; V gene: TRBV7-2; CDR3 DNA: TGTGCCAGCAGCTCGCCAAGCGGGATTGTGCAGTTCTTC; CDR3 protein: CASSSPSGIVQFF
D gene: TRBD1; J gene: TRBJ2-3; clone size: .; V gene: TRBV27; CDR3 DNA: TGTGCCAGCAGTCCCCAGACAGGGGTGGCAGATACGCAGTATTTT; CDR3 protein: CASSPQTGVADTQYF
D gene: .; J gene: TRBJ2-3; clone size: .; V gene: TRBV7-2; CDR3 DNA: TGTGCCAGCAGCTTAGCGGGTACTAGCACAGATACGCAGTATTTT; CDR3 protein: CASSLAGTSTDTQYF
D gene: .; J gene: TRBJ2-7; clone size: .; V gene: TRBV25-1; CDR3 DNA: TGTGCCAGCACCGCAGGGTTTAGCTCCTACGAGCAGTACTTC; CDR3 protein: CASTAGFSSYEQYF
D gene: .; J gene: TRBJ1-2; clone size: few; V gene: TRBV19; CDR3 DNA: TGTGCCAGTAGTATCCTGACAGATTCCAGACTAGCCTACACCTTC; CDR3 protein: CASSILTDSRLAYTF
D gene: .; J gene: TRBJ1-2; clone size: few; V gene: TRBV7-9; CDR3 DNA: TGTGCCAGCAGCTCAGGTGTCACGGACAGAGACTATGGCTACACCTTC; CDR3 protein: CASSSGVTDRDYGYTF
D gene: TRBD1; J gene: TRBJ2-7; clone size: few; V gene: TRBV6-6; CDR3 DNA: TGTGCCAGCAGTTGGCTCGACAGGGGCCACGAGCAGTACTTC; CDR3 protein: CASSWLDRGHEQYF
D gene: .; J gene: TRBJ1-6; clone size: few; V gene: TRBV4-3; CDR3 DNA: TGCGCCAGCAGCCAAACGGGACTGATTAATTCACCCCTCCACTTT; CDR3 protein: CASSQTGLINSPLHF
D gene: .; J gene: TRBJ1-1; clone size: .; V gene: TRBV29-1; CDR3 DNA: TGCAGCGTTGAAGGCCGCCTGAACACTGAAGCTTTCTTT; CDR3 protein: CSVEGRLNTEAFF
D gene: TRBD2; J gene: TRBJ2-5; clone size: .; V gene: TRBV2; CDR3 DNA: TGTGCCAGCAGCACGCCACCGTGGGGGGGCCAAGAGACCCAGTACTTC; CDR3 protein: CASSTPPWGGQETQYF
D gene: .; J gene: TRBJ2-3; clone size: few; V gene: TRBV20-1; CDR3 DNA: TGCAGTGCTAGAGGTATAGATACGCAGTATTTT; CDR3 protein: CSARGIDTQYF
D gene: .; J gene: TRBJ2-4; clone size: few; V gene: TRBV19; CDR3 DNA: TGTGCCAGCACAGACCTGAACATTCAGTACTTC; CDR3 protein: CASTDLNIQYF
D gene: .; J gene: TRBJ1-2; clone size: .; V gene: TRBV30; CDR3 DNA: TGTGCCTGGACCCTACCCCGGGATAGCTATGGCTACACCTTC; CDR3 protein: CAWTLPRDSYGYTF
D gene: .; J gene: TRBJ1-5; clone size: .; V gene: TRBV15; CDR3 DNA: TGTGCCACCAGCACCCAGAATCAGCCCCAGCATTTT; CDR3 protein: CATSTQNQPQHF
D gene: .; J gene: TRBJ2-2; clone size: .; V gene: TRBV9; CDR3 DNA: TGTGCCAGCAGCGTATCCGGGTCTACGAACACCGGGGAGCTGTTTTTT; CDR3 protein: CASSVSGSTNTGELFF
D gene: .; J gene: TRBJ1-6; clone size: .; V gene: TRBV14; CDR3 DNA: TGTGCCAGCAGCCTAGTGAATTCACCCCTCCACTTT; CDR3 protein: CASSLVNSPLHF
D gene: .; J gene: TRBJ1-1; clone size: few; V gene: TRBV7-2; CDR3 DNA: TGTGCCAGCAGCTTACAACCCTTGAGTGGATTTGAAGCTTTCTTT; CDR3 protein: CASSLQPLSGFEAFF
D gene: .; J gene: TRBJ1-2; clone size: .; V gene: TRBV27; CDR3 DNA: TGTGCCAGCAGTATCGCCCCGGGGCGGGGCTACACCTTC; CDR3 protein: CASSIAPGRGYTF
D gene: TRBD2; J gene: TRBJ2-1; clone size: few; V gene: TRBV7-2; CDR3 DNA: TGTGCCAGCAGGGCACTAGCGGTTGAGCAGTTCTTC; CDR3 protein: CASRALAVEQFF
D gene: .; J gene: TRBJ2-1; clone size: few; V gene: TRBV20-1; CDR3 DNA: TGCAGTGCTAGGGGCCCCAATGAGCAGTTCTTC; CDR3 protein: CSARGPNEQFF